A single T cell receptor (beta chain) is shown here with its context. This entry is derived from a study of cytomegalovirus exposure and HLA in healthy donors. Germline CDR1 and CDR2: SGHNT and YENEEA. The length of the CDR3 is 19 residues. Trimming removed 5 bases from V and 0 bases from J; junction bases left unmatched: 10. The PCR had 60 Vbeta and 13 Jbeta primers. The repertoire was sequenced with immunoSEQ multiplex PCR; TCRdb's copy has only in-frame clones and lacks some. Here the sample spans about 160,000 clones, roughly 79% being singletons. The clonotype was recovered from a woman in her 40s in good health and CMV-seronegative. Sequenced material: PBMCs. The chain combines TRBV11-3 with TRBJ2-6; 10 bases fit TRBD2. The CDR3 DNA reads TGTGCCAGCAGCCGAAGGTGGACTAGCGGATTCTCTGGGGCCAACGTCCTGACTTTC. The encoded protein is CASSRRWTSGFSGANVLTF.